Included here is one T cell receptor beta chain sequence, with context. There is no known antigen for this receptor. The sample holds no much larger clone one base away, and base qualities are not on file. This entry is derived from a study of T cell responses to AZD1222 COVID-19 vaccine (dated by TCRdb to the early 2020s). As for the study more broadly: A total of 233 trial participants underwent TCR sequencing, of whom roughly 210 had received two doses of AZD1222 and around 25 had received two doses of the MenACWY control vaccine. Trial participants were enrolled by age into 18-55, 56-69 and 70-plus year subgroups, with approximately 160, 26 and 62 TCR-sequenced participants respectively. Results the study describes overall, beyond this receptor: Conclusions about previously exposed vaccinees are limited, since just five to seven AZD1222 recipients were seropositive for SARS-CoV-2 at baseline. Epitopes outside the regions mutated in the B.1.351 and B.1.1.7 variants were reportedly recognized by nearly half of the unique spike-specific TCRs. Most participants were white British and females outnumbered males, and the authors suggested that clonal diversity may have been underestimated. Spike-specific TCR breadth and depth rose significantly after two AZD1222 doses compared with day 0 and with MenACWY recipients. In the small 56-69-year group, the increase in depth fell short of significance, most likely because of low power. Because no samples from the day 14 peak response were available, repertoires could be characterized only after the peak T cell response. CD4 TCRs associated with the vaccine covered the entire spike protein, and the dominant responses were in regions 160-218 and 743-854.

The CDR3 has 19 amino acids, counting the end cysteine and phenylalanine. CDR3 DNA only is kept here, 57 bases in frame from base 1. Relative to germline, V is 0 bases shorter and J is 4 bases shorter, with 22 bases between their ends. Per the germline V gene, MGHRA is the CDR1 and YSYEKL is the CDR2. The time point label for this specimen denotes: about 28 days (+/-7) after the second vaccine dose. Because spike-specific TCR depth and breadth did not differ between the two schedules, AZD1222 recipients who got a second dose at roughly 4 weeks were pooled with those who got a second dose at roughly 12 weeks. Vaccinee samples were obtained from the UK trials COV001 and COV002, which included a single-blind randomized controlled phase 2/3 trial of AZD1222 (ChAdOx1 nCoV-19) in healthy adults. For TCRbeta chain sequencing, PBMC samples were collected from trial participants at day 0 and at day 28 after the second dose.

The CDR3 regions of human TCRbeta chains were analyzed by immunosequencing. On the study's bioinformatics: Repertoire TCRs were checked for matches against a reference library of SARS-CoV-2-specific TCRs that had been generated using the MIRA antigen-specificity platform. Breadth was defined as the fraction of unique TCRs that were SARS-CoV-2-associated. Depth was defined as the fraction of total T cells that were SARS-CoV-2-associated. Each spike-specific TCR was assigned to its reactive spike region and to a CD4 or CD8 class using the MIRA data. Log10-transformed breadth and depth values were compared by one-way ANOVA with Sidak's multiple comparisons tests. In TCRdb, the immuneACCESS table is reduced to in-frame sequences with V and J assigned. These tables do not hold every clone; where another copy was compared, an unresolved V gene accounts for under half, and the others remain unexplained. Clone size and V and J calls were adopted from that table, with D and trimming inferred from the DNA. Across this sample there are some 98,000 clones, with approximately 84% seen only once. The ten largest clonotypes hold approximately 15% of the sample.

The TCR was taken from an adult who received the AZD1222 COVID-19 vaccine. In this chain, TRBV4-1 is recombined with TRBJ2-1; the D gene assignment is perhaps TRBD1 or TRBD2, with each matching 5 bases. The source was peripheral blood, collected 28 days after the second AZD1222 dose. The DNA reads TGCGCCAGCAGCCAAGATTTTGGGACCACCGCCGGACTGTACAATGAGCAGTTCTTC. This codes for CASSQDFGTTAGLYNEQFF.